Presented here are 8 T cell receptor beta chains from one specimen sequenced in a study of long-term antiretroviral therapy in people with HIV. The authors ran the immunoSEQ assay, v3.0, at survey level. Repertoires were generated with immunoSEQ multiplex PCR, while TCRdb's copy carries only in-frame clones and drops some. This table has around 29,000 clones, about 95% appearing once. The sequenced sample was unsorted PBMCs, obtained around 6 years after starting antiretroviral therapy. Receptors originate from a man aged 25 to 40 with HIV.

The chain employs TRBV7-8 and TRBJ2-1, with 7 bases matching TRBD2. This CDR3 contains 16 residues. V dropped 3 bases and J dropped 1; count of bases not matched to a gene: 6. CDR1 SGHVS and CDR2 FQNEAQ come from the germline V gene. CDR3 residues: CASSFGRRGSYNEQFF. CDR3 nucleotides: TGTGCCAGCAGCTTTGGACGGCGGGGGTCCTACAATGAGCAGTTCTTC.

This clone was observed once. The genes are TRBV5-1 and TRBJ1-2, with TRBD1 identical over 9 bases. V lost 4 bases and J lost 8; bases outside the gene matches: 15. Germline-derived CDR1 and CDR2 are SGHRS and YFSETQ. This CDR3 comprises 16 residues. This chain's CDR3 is CASSPSRGTGLPGYTF. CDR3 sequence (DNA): TGCGCCAGCAGCCCGTCCAGGGGGACAGGGTTACCAGGCTACACCTTC.

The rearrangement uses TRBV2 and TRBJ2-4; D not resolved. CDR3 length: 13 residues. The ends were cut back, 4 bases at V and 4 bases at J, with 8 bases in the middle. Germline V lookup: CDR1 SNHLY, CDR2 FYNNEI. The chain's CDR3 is CASSVRLKNIQYF. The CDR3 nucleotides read TGTGCCAGCAGTGTTCGTCTTAAAAACATTCAGTACTTC.

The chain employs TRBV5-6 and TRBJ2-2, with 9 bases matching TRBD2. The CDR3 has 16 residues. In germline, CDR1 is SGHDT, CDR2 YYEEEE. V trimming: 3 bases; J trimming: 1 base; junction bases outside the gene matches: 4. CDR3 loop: CASSWGSGGNTGELFF. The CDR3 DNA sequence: TGTGCCAGCAGCTGGGGTAGCGGGGGGAACACCGGGGAGCTGTTTTTT.

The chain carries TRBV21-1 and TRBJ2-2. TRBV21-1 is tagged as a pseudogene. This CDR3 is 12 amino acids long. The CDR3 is CASTKNTGELFF. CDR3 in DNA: TGTGCCAGCACCAAGAACACCGGGGAGCTGTTTTTT.

CDR3 amino acids: CASSQDPMFYNSPLHF. CDR3 nucleotide sequence: TGCGCCAGCAGCCAAGATCCCATGTTTTATAATTCACCCCTCCACTTT. The chain combines TRBV4-1 with TRBJ1-6; D gene uncertain. Trimming shortened V by 0 bases and J by 4 bases, and 10 bases separated the two germline ends. This CDR3 contains 16 residues. Looked up from germline, CDR1 is MGHRA and CDR2 is YSYEKL.

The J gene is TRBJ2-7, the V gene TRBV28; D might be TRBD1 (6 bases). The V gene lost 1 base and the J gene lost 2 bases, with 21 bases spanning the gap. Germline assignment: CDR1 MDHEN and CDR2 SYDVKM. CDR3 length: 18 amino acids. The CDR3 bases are TGTGCCAGCAGTTTATTGATTGGGGGCTGGGCCCCGCCCTACGAGCAGTACTTC. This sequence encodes CASSLLIGGWAPPYEQYF.

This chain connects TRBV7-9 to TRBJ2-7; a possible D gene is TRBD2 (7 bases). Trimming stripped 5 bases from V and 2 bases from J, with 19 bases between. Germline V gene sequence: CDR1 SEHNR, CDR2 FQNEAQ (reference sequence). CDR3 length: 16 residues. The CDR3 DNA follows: TGTGCCAGCAGCGTCGGCGGGGGCCTCATAACCTACGAGCAGTACTTC. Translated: CASSVGGGLITYEQYF. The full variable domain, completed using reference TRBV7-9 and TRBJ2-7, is DTGVSQNPRHKITKRGQNVTFRCDPISEHNRLYWYRQTLGQGPEFLTYFQNEAQLEKSRLLSDRFSAERPKGSFSTLEIQRTEQGDSAMYLCASSVGGGLITYEQYFGPGTRLTVT.